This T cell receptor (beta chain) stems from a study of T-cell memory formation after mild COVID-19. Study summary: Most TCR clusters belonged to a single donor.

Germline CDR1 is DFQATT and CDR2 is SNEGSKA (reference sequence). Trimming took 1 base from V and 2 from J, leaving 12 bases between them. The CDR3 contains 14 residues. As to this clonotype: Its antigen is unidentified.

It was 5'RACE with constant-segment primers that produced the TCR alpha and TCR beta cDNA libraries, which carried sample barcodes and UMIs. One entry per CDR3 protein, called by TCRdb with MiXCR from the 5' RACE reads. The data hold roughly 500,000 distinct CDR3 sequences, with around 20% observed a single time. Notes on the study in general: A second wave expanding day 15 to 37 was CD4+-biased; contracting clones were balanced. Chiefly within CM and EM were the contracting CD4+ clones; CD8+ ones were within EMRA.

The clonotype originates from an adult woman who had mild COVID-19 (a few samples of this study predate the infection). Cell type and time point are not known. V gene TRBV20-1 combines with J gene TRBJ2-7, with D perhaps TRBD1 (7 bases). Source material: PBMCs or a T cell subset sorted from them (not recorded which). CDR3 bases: TGCAGTGCTAGAGTTGGCAGGGGGGCCTACGAGCAGTACTTC. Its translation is CSARVGRGAYEQYF.